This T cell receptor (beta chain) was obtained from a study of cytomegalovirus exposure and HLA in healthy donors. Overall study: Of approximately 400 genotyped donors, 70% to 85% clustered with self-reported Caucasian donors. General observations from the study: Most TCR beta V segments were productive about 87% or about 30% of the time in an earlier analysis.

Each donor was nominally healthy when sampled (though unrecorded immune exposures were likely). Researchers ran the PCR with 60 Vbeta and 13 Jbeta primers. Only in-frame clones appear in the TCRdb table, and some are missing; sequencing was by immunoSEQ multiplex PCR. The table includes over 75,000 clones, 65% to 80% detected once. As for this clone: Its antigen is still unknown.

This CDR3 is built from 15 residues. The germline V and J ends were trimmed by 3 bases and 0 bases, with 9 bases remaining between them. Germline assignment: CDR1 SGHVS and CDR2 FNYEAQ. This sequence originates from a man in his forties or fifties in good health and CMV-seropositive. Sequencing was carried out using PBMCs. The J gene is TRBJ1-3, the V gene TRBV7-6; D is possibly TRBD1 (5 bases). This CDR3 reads CASSFMGGSGNTIYF. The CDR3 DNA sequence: TGTGCCAGCAGCTTTATGGGGGGCTCTGGAAACACCATATATTTT.